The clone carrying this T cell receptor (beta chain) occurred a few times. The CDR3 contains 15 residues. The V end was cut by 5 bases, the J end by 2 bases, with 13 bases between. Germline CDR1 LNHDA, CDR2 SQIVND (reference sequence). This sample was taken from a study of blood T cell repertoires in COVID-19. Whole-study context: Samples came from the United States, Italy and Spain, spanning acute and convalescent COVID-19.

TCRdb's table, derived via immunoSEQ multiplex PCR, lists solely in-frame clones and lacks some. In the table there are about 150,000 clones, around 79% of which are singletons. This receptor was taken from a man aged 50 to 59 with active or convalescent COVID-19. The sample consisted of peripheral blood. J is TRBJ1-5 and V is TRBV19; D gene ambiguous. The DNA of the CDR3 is TGTGCCAGTAGTCCCCGGTTCCGGGGCAATCAGCCCCAGCATTTT. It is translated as CASSPRFRGNQPQHF. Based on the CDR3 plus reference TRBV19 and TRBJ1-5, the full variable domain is DGGITQSPKYLFRKEGQNVTLSCEQNLNHDAMYWYRQDPGQGLRLIYYSQIVNDFQKGDIAEGYSVSREKKESFPLTVTSAQKNPTAFYLCASSPRFRGNQPQHFGDGTRLSIL.